Shown below are 20 T cell receptor beta chains from a single sample sequenced in a study of metastatic and nonmetastatic thyroid tumors (dated by TCRdb to about 2020). No treatment had been received by any patient before thyroid surgery. Libraries were prepared through PCR. Sequenced using an Illumina HiSeq 4000. The public reads were quality trimmed at Q25 with fastp and then assembled into clones with MiXCR by TCRdb, keeping productive beta chains. Counted in this sample were approximately 32,000 clones; about 20% of them appeared once. Roughly a tenth of the sample is in the top ten clones. Sequencing used blood. The receptor source for this set is a female donor with papillary thyroid cancer or a benign thyroid nodule (not recorded which). Some clones in this sample may be carry-over from other donors' samples.

Many counts were recorded for this clone. This may come from a read error, since a much larger clone is one base off. The chain uses TRBV6-1 and TRBJ2-5; D remains unclear. This CDR3 spans 14 amino acids. Germline-derived CDR1 and CDR2 are MNHNS and SASEGT. Trimming left V 0 bases short and J 2 bases short, with 7 bases between. In DNA form, the CDR3 reads TGTGCCAGCAGTGAAGCGAGGTCTCAAGAGACCCAGTACTTC. Amino acid sequence: CASSEARSQETQYF.

This clone was recorded at least ten times. The V and J genes are TRBV5-1 and TRBJ2-3, with 7 bases lining up with TRBD2. Losses at the gene ends were 4 bases for V and 5 bases for J; bases not matched to a gene: 10. Germline values: CDR1 SGHRS, CDR2 YFSETQ. This CDR3 has 15 amino acids. DNA for the CDR3: TGCGCCAGCAGCCGCTCTAGCGGCCCTCGAGATACGCAGTATTTT. Residues: CASSRSSGPRDTQYF.

This clone occurred many times. The chain links TRBV7-3 to TRBJ1-1, with a possible D match to TRBD1 (5 bases). V was trimmed by 6 bases and J by 5 bases, leaving 13 bases between them. Germline V gives CDR1 SGHTA, CDR2 FQGTGA. The CDR3 sequence is 13 residues long. The CDR3 nucleotides read TGTGCCAGCAGACAAAGCGGGGGGACTGAAGCTTTCTTT. Its translation is CASRQSGGTEAFF. The full variable domain, rest sourced from reference TRBV7-3 and TRBJ1-1, is GAGVSQTPSNKVTEKGKYVELRCDPISGHTALYWYRQSLGQGPEFLIYFQGTGAADDSGLPNDRFFAVRPEGSVSTLKIQRTERGDSAVYLCASRQSGGTEAFFGQGTRLTVV.

This clone was counted many times. The sample has other DNA sequences that encode this CDR3 too. The rearrangement uses TRBV11-1 and TRBJ2-2; 7 nucleotides line up with TRBD2. CDR3 length: 19 residues. Germline V CDR1 and CDR2: SGHAT, FQDESV (reference sequence). J gave up 4 bases and V 2 bases, and 16 bases lay outside the gene matches. The CDR3 reads CASSLTSGASGDFTGELFF. CDR3 DNA: TGTGCCAGCAGCTTAACCAGCGGGGCTAGCGGAGATTTCACCGGGGAGCTGTTTTTT.

This clone appeared many times. The chain couples TRBV5-1 to TRBJ1-1; 12 bases are a match to TRBD1. This CDR3 has 15 residues. CDR1 is SGHRS, CDR2 YFSETQ, per germline. Trimming took 7 bases from V and 6 from J; bases not matched to a gene: 10. The DNA for the CDR3 is TGCGCCAGCTACCGGACGGGACAGGGGGCTTCTGAAGCTTTCTTT. Encoded protein: CASYRTGQGASEAFF.

At least ten counts were recorded for this clone. The chain combines TRBV20-1 with TRBJ1-1; D gene unclear. Trimming stripped 5 bases from V and 3 bases from J, with 13 bases between. CDR1 is DFQATT, CDR2 SNEGSKA, per germline (reference sequence). The CDR3 is 13 residues long. CDR3 sequence: CSAGGRTYTEAFF. The CDR3, as DNA: TGCAGTGCTGGTGGACGGACTTACACTGAAGCTTTCTTT.

Sample share makes this clone medium-sized. The chain is built from TRBV10-1 and TRBJ2-7; perhaps TRBD2 as D (6 bases). The CDR3 totals 12 residues. The V gene's germline CDR1 is WNHNN and CDR2 SYGVQD (reference sequence). The germline V and J ends were trimmed by 2 bases and 6 bases, with 8 bases remaining between them. In nucleotides, the CDR3 is TGCGCCAGCAGTGAGCTCGGGGGCGAGCAGTACTTC. Protein sequence: CASSELGGEQYF.

This clone appeared a few times. This sequence joins TRBV2 and TRBJ2-2, with D hard to call. With 6 bases removed from V and 7 bases from J, the gap between germline ends came to 9 bases. Germline CDR1 reads SNHLY; CDR2 reads FYNNEI. The CDR3 covers 12 residues. For the CDR3, the DNA is TGTGCCAGCAGGCTGGGGTACGGGGAGCTGTTTTTT. Protein: CASRLGYGELFF.

This clone was detected ten times or more. The chain combines TRBV10-3 with TRBJ2-5; D uncertain. Germline V CDR1 and CDR2: ENHRY, SYGVKD. The CDR3 covers 13 residues. V dropped 7 bases and J dropped 2 bases, with 11 bases sitting between them. This chain's CDR3 is CAITSKEQETQYF. The CDR3 bases are TGTGCCATCACCAGTAAGGAGCAAGAGACCCAGTACTTC.

There are many counts of this clone. V usage is TRBV9 and J usage is TRBJ2-7; the match to TRBD2 covers 7 bases. Losses at the gene ends were 0 bases for V and 2 bases for J; bases not matched to a gene: 8. The CDR3 contains 16 residues. Germline V gene lookup returns CDR1 SGDLS and CDR2 YYNGEE. CDR3 in amino acids: CASSVGPGGGTYEQYF. CDR3 coding DNA: TGTGCCAGCAGCGTAGGTCCTGGGGGAGGGACCTACGAGCAGTACTTC. The entire variable domain, with the rest obtained from reference TRBV9 and TRBJ2-7, is as follows: DSGVTQTPKHLITATGQRVTLRCSPRSGDLSVYWYQQSLDQGLQFLIQYYNGEERAKGNILERFSAQQFPDLHSELNLSSLELGDSALYFCASSVGPGGGTYEQYFGPGTRLTVT.

This chain uses TRBV11-2 with TRBJ1-1, with 9 bases matching TRBD1. The CDR3 runs 15 residues. Germline CDR1 and CDR2: SGHAT and FQNNGV. V shed 4 bases and J 8 bases; nucleotides not matched to a gene: 11. CDR3 sequence (DNA): TGTGCCAGCAGCTCCCACCAGGGACAGGGAACGGAAGCTTTCTTT. It is translated as CASSSHQGQGTEAFF. Full variable domain (rest looked up from reference TRBV11-2 and TRBJ1-1): EAGVAQSPRYKIIEKRQSVAFWCNPISGHATLYWYQQILGQGPKLLIQFQNNGVVDDSQLPKDRFSAERLKGVDSTLKIQPAKLEDSAVYLCASSSHQGQGTEAFFGQGTRLTVV.

The chain's CDR3 is CSASQRGEAFF. CDR3 DNA: TGCAGTGCTAGTCAGAGAGGAGAAGCTTTCTTT. The chain is built from TRBV20-1 and TRBJ1-1, with D unclear. Germline CDR1 DFQATT, CDR2 SNEGSKA (reference sequence). This CDR3 has 11 residues. Trimming took off 3 bases at V and 8 bases at J, with 10 bases between the two ends.

This clone was detected ten times or more. The CDR3 here is CASSPRAEIDTEAFF. The CDR3 nucleotides read TGTGCCAGCAGCCCACGGGCAGAAATAGACACTGAAGCTTTCTTT. J is TRBJ1-1 and V is TRBV7-6; D not resolved. CDR1 is SGHVS, CDR2 FNYEAQ, per germline. This CDR3 is built from 15 residues. Between the trimmed V and J ends, which lost 5 bases and 3 bases, there was a span of 16 bases.

This clone appeared a single time. This chain uses TRBV7-6 with TRBJ2-6; no clear D gene. Per germline, CDR1 SGHVS and CDR2 FNYEAQ. With 2 bases removed from V and 0 bases from J, the gap between germline ends came to 5 bases. The CDR3 runs 15 residues. The CDR3 reads CASSLWCSGANVLTF. CDR3 DNA: TGTGCCAGCAGCTTATGGTGCTCTGGGGCCAACGTCCTGACTTTC.

This clone showed up many times. J is TRBJ2-7 and V is TRBV3-1, with no clear D. Germline-derived CDR1 and CDR2 are LGHDT and YNNKEL (reference sequence). V gave up 1 base and J gave up 7 bases, with 11 bases separating them. The CDR3 loop spans 13 amino acids. Written as DNA, the CDR3 is TGTGCCAGCAGCCAAGGACCGATGCTGGAGCAGTACTTC. Its translation is CASSQGPMLEQYF.

This clone has a count of ten or more. An end of the junction differs from the germline gene, which may be a read error. This chain uses TRBV19 with TRBJ2-7; TRBD1 agrees at 7 bases. This CDR3 comprises 15 residues. Germline CDR1 LNHDA, CDR2 SQIVND (reference sequence). The CDR3 nucleotides read TGTGCCAGTAGTATAGATAGGGGACAGATCTACGGGCAGTACTTC. Translating it yields CASSIDRGQIYGQYF. The full variable domain, its missing parts supplied by reference TRBV19 and TRBJ2-7, is DGGITQSPKYLFRKEGQNVTLSCEQNLNHDAMYWYRQDPGQGLRLIYYSQIVNDFQKGDIAEGYSVSREKKESFPLTVTSAQKNPTAFYLCASSIDRGQIYGQYFGPGTRLTVT.

This clone was observed a handful of times. This chain uses TRBV28 with TRBJ1-3; D gene ambiguous. The germline V gene has CDR1 MDHEN and CDR2 SYDVKM. This CDR3 is 14 amino acids long. Trimming took 5 bases from V and 12 from J, leaving 20 bases between them. In DNA form, the CDR3 reads TGTGCCAGCAGTCCTATTCCCGCTGGAAGCAACATATATTTT. Translated, it gives CASSPIPAGSNIYF.

This clone was seen repeatedly, ten times or more. J is TRBJ2-2 and V is TRBV28; 8 bases are a match to TRBD2. The CDR3 totals 14 residues. Trimming removed 5 bases from V and 5 bases from J; junction bases left unmatched: 4. Germline V lookup: CDR1 MDHEN, CDR2 SYDVKM. The CDR3, as DNA: TGTGCCAGCAGTCGGGGGGGCGCTACCGGGGAGCTGTTTTTT. This translates into CASSRGGATGELFF.

This clone was detected ten times or more. The rearrangement joins TRBV11-1 to TRBJ1-5, with 9 bases fitting TRBD1. Trimming removed 6 bases from V and 6 bases from J; junction bases left unmatched: 12. This CDR3 has 16 residues. Per the germline V gene, CDR1 is SGHAT and CDR2 is FQDESV (reference sequence). The CDR3 sequence is CASSFSRGQGGQPQHF. In DNA form, the CDR3 reads TGTGCCAGCAGTTTTAGCAGGGGACAGGGAGGTCAGCCCCAGCATTTT. Together with reference TRBV11-1 and TRBJ1-5, the CDR3 gives the full variable domain: EAEVAQSPRYKITEKSQAVAFWCDPISGHATLYWYRQILGQGPELLVQFQDESVVDDSQLPKDRFSAERLKGVDSTLKIQPAELGDSAMYLCASSFSRGQGGQPQHFGDGTRLSIL.

This clone was seen ten or more times. The J gene is TRBJ2-5, the V gene TRBV20-1, with a weak D call TRBD1 (6 bases). V was pared by 3 bases and J by 5 bases, with 16 bases between. In germline, CDR1 is DFQATT, CDR2 SNEGSKA (reference sequence). The CDR3 is made up of 14 amino acids. CDR3 in amino acids: CSARLSGVLETQYF. Written as DNA, the CDR3 is TGCAGTGCTAGGCTTTCAGGGGTTTTGGAGACCCAGTACTTC.